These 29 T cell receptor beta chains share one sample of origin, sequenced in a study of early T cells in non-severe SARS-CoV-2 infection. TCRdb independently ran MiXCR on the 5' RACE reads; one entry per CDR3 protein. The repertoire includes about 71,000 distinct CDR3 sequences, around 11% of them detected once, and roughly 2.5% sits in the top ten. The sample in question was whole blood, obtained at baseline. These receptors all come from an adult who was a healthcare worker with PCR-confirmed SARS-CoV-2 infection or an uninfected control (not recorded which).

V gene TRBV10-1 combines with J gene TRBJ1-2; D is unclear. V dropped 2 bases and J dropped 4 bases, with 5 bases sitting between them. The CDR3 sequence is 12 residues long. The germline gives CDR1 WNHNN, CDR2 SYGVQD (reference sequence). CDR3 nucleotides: TGCGCCAGCAGTGAGGATGGCTATGGCTACACCTTC. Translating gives CASSEDGYGYTF.

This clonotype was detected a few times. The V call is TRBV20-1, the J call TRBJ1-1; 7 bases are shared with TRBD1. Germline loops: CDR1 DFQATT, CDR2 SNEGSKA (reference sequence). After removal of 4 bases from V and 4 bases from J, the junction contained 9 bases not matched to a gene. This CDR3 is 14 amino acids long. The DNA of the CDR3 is TGCAGTGCTAATCAGGGGGAGTTGGGCACTGAAGCTTTCTTT. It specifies CSANQGELGTEAFF.

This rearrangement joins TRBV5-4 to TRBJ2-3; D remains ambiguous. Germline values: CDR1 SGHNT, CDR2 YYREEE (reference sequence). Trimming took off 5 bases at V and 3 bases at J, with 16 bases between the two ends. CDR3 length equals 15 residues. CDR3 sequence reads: CASSPSGIETDTQYF. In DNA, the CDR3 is TGTGCCAGCAGTCCCTCTGGGATTGAGACAGATACGCAGTATTTT. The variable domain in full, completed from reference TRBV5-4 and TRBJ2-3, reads ETGVTQSPTHLIKTRGQQVTLRCSSQSGHNTVSWYQQALGQGPQFIFQYYREEENGRGNFPPRFSGLQFPNYSSELNVNALELDDSALYLCASSPSGIETDTQYFGPGTRLTVL.

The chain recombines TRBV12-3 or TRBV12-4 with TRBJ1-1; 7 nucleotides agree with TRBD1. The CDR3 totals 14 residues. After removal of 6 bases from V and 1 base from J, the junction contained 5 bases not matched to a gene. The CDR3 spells CASREGGTNTEAFF. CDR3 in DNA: TGTGCCAGCAGAGAAGGGGGCACGAACACTGAAGCTTTCTTT.

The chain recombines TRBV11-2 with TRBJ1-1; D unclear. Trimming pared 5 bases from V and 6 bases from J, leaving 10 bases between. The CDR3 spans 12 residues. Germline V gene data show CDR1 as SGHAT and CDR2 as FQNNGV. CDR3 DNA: TGTGCCAGCAGCGGCCGTCGGTCTGAAGCTTTCTTT. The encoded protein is CASSGRRSEAFF. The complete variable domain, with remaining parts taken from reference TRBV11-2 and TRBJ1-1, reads EAGVAQSPRYKIIEKRQSVAFWCNPISGHATLYWYQQILGQGPKLLIQFQNNGVVDDSQLPKDRFSAERLKGVDSTLKIQPAKLEDSAVYLCASSGRRSEAFFGQGTRLTVV.

The CDR3 DNA follows: TGTGCCAGCAGTGACGGGACGCTGGGAAACACCATATATTTT. Residues: CASSDGTLGNTIYF. The rearrangement joins TRBV25-1 to TRBJ1-3; D might be TRBD1 (5 bases). The V end was cut by 3 bases, the J end by 4 bases, with 10 bases between. From germline, CDR1 is MGHDK and CDR2 SYGVNS. This CDR3 is 14 amino acids long.

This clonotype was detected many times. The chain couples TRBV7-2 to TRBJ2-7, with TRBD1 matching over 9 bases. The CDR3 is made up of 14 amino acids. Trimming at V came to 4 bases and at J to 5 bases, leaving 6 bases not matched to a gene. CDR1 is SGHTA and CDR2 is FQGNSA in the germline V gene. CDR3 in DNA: TGTGCCAGCAGCTCACAGGGGGCTGTCAACGAGCAGTACTTC. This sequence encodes CASSSQGAVNEQYF.

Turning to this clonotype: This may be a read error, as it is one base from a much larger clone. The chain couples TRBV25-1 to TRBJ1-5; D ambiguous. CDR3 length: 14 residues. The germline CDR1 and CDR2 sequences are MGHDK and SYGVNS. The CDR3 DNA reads TGTGCTTGCGTGGGCCCCGGTGCGAATCAGCCCCAGCATTTT. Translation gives CACVGPGANQPQHF.

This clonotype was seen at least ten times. The CDR3 sequence: CASSLNQGGGTEAFF. The CDR3 DNA follows: TGTGCCAGCAGCTTAAACCAGGGGGGTGGGACTGAAGCTTTCTTT. The chain links TRBV7-8 to TRBJ1-1, with TRBD1 matching 7 bases. The CDR3 is made up of 15 amino acids. V lost 2 bases to trimming and J lost 5 bases; unmatched junction nucleotides: 8. Germline CDR1 reads SGHVS; CDR2 reads FQNEAQ.

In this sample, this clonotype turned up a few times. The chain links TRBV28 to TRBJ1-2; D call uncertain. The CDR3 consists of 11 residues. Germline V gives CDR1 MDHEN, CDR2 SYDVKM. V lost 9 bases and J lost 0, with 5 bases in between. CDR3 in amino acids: CASRTNYGYTF. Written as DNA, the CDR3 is TGTGCCAGTAGAACTAACTATGGCTACACCTTC.

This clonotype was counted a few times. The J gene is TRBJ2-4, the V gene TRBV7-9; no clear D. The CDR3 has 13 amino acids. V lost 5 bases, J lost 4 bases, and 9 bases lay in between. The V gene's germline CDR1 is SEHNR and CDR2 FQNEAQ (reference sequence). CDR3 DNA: TGTGCCAGCAGCGACGCTGGTAAAAACATTCAGTACTTC. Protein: CASSDAGKNIQYF.

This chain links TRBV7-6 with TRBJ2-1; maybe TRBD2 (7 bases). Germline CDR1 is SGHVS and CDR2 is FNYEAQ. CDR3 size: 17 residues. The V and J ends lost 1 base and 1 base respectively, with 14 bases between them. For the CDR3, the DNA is TGTGCCAGCAGCTTAGGATCCGCGGGGGCTTCCTACAATGAGCAGTTCTTC. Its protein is CASSLGSAGASYNEQFF. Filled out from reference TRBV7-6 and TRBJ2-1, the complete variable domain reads GAGVSQSPRYKVTKRGQDVALRCDPISGHVSLYWYRQALGQGPEFLTYFNYEAQQDKSGLPNDRFSAERPEGSISTLTIQRTEQRDSAMYRCASSLGSAGASYNEQFFGPGTRLTVL.

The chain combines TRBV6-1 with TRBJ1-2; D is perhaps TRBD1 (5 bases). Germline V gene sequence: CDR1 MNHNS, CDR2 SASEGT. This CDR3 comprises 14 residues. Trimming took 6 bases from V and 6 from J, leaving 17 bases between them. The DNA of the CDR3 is TGTGCCAGCAGGATGGGACCCGAAGGGAATGGCTACACCTTC. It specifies CASRMGPEGNGYTF.

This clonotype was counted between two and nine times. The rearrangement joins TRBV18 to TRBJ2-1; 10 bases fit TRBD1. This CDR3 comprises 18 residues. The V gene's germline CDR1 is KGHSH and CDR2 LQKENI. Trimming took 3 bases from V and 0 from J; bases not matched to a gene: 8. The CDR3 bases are TGTGCCAGCTCACCCACGACAGGGGGCCTCATCTCCTACAATGAGCAGTTCTTC. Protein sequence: CASSPTTGGLISYNEQFF.

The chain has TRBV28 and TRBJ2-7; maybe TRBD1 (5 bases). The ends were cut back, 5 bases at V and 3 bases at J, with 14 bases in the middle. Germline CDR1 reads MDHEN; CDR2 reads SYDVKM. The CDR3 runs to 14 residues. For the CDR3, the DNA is TGTGCCAGCAGTCAAACAGGTCGGCTCTACGAGCAGTACTTC. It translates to CASSQTGRLYEQYF.

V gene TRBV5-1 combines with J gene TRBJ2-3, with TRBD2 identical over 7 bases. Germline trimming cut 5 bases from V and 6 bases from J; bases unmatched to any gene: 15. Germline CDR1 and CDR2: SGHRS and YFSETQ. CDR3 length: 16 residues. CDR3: CASSLGLSGGEDTQYF. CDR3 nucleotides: TGCGCCAGCAGTCTGGGACTATCCGGGGGAGAGGATACGCAGTATTTT.

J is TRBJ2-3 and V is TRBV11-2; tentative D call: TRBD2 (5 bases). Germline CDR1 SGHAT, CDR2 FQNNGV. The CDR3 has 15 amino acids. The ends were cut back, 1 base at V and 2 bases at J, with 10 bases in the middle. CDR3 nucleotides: TGTGCCAGCAGCTTAGGACCGGGATCCACAGATACGCAGTATTTT. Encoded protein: CASSLGPGSTDTQYF. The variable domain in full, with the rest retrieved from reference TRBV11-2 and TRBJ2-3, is EAGVAQSPRYKIIEKRQSVAFWCNPISGHATLYWYQQILGQGPKLLIQFQNNGVVDDSQLPKDRFSAERLKGVDSTLKIQPAKLEDSAVYLCASSLGPGSTDTQYFGPGTRLTVL.

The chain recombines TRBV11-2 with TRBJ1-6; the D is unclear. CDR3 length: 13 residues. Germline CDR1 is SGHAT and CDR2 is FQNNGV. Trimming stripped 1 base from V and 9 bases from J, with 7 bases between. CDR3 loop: CASSLGSVSPLHF. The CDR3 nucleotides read TGTGCCAGCAGCTTAGGTTCCGTTTCACCCCTCCACTTT.

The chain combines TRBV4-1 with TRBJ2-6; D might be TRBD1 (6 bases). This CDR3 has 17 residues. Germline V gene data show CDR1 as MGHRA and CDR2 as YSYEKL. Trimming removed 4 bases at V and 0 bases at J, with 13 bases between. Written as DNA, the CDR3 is TGCGCCAGCAGCCCACAGGGAACTCCCTCTGGGGCCAACGTCCTGACTTTC. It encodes CASSPQGTPSGANVLTF.

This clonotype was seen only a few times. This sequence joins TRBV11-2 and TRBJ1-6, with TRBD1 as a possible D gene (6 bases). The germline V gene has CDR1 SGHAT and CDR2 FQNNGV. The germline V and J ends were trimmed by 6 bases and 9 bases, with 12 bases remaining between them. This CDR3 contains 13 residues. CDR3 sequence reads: CASSPLGGSPLHF. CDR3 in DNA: TGTGCCAGCAGTCCTTTAGGGGGTTCACCCCTCCACTTT.

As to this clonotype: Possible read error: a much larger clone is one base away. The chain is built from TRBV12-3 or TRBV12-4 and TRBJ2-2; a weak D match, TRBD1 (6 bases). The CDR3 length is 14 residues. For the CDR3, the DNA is TGTGCCAGCCAGAAGACAGGAACCACCGGGAAGCTGTTTTTT. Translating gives CASQKTGTTGKLFF.

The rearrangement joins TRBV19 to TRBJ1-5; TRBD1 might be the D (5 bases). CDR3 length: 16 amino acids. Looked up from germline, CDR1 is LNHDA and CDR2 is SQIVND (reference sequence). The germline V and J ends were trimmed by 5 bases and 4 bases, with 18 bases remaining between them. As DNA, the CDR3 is TGTGCCAGTAGTCGGGGGGGACCTTTACGGAATCAGCCCCAGCATTTT. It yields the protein CASSRGGPLRNQPQHF.

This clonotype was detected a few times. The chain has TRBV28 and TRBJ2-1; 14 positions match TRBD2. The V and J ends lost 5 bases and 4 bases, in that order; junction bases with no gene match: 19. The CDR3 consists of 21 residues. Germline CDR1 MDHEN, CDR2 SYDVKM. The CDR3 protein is CASSPRSPTSGGARTYNEQFF. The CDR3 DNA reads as TGTGCCAGCAGTCCAAGGAGCCCGACTAGCGGGGGGGCCCGGACGTACAATGAGCAGTTCTTC.

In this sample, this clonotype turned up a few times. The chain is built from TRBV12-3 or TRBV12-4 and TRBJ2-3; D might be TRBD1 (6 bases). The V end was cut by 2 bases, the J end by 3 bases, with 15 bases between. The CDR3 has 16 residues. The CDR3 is CASSLRDTRKTDTQYF. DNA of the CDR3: TGTGCCAGCAGTTTAAGGGACACGCGGAAGACAGATACGCAGTATTTT.

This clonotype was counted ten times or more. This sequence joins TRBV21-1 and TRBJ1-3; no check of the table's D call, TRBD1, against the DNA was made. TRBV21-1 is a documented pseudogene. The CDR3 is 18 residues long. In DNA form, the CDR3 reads TGTGCCAGCAGCAAAGCTTCCCCGGGCACCAGTCCTGGAAACACCATATATTTT. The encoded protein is CASSKASPGTSPGNTIYF.

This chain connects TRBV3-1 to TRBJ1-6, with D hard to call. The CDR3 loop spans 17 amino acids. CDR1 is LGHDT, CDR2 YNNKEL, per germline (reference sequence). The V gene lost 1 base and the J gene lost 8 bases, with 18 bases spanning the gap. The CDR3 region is CASSQGWRAPSYSPLHF. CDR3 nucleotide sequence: TGTGCCAGCAGCCAAGGGTGGAGGGCCCCCTCATATTCACCCCTCCACTTT.

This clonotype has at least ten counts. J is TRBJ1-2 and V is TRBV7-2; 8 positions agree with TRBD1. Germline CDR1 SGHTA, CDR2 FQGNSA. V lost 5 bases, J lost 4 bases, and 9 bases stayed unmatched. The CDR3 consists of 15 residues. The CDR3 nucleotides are TGTGCCAGCAGCCTGCGACAGGGGACGACCTATGGCTACACCTTC. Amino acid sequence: CASSLRQGTTYGYTF.

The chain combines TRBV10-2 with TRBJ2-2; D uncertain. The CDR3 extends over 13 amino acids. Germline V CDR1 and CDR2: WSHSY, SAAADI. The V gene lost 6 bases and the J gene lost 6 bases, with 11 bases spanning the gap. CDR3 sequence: CASSPIDAGELFF. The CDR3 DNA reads TGCGCCAGCAGCCCCATAGATGCCGGGGAGCTGTTTTTT.

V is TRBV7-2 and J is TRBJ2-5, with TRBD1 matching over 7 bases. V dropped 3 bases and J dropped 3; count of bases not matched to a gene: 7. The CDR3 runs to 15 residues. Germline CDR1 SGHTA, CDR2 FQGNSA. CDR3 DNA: TGTGCCAGCAGCTTCCTGACAGGGTTAAAAGAGACCCAGTACTTC. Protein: CASSFLTGLKETQYF.